The TCR beta chain described here comes from a study of T cells expressing NK-cell markers. This CDR3 contains 13 residues. The germline CDR1 and CDR2 sequences are MNHNS and SASEGT. About this clonotype itself: What it recognizes is unknown.

Template switching by 5'RACE with UMIs generated the TCR beta cDNA. TCRdb re-called the 5' RACE reads; every CDR3 protein appears as one record, without DNA. The sample shows 140,000 or so distinct CDR3 sequences, and roughly 12% sits with its ten largest clones. Study-wide results and limits: Of CD8+ T cells, about 1.0-8% belonged to dominant NKG2C+ clonotypes in 5 or 6 donors.

The clonotype originates from a man between 18 and 29 years old in good health. The sample taken for sequencing was blood T cells: a sorted CD56 or NKG2C T cell subset, CD4+ or CD8+ T cells, or bulk PBMC T cells (not recorded which). The V and J genes are TRBV6-1 and TRBJ2-7. The CDR3 reads CASRGTVYYEQYF.